The present T cell receptor (beta chain) was sequenced within a study of T cell changes during pregnancy in multiple sclerosis. Measured with immunoSEQ multiplex PCR; TCRdb has only the in-frame clones, and not every one. The top ten clones hold approximately 0.68% of a sample with 45,000 to 60,000 clones, 80% to 95% of them seen once. The source material was CD4+ T cells from peripheral blood mononuclear cells, sampled in the third trimester of pregnancy. This TCR was recovered from a female donor with multiple sclerosis, enrolled in a pregnancy study.

The CDR3 DNA sequence: TGTGCCAGCAGCCGCAGGGGGCCCACCGGGGAGCTGTTTTTT. Residues: CASSRRGPTGELFF. The gene calls are TRBV5-4 and TRBJ2-2; 8 nucleotides line up with TRBD1. The germline gives CDR1 SGHNT, CDR2 YYREEE (reference sequence). The CDR3 is 14 amino acids. V shed 4 bases, J shed 4 bases, and the junction held 3 bases outside the gene matches.